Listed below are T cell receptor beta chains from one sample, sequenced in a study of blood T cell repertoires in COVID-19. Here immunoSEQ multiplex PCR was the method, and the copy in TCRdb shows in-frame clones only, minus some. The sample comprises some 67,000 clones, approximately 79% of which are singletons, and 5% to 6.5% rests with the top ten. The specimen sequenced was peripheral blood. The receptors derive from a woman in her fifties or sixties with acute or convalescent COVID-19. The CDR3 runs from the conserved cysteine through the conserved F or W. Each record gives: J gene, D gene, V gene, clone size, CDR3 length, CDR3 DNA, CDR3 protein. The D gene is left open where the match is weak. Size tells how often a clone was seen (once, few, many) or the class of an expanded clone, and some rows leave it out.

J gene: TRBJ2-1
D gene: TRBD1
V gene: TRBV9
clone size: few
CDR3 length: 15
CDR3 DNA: TGTGCCAGCAGCGTAGTTTGGACAGGGAGAGATGAGCAGTTCTTC
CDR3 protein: CASSVVWTGRDEQFF

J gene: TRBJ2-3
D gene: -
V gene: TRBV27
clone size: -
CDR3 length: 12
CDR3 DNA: TGTGCCAGCAGTTTAGATCGGGATACGCAGTATTTT
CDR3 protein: CASSLDRDTQYF

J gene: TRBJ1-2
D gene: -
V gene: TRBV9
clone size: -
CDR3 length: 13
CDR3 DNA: TGTGCCAGCAGCGTAGTGGCGGACTATGGCTACACCTTC
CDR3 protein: CASSVVADYGYTF

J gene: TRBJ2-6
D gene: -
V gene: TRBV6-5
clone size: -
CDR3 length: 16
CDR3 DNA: TGTGCCAGCAGTTATCAGGGTTCCTCTGGGGCCAACGTCCTGACTTTC
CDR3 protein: CASSYQGSSGANVLTF

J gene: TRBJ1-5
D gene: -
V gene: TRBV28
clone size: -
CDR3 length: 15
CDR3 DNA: TGTGCCAGCAGTTTAGGAAAACAGTTGTATCAGCCCCAGCATTTT
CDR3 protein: CASSLGKQLYQPQHF

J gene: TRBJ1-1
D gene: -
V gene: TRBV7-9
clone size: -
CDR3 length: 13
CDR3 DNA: TGTGCCGCCGGCGGGGGGCCGAACACTGAAGCTTTCTTT
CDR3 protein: CAAGGGPNTEAFF

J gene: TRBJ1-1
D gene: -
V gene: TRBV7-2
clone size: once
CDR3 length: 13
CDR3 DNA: TGTGCCAGCAGCCCAACAATGAACACTGAAGCTTTCTTT
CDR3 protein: CASSPTMNTEAFF

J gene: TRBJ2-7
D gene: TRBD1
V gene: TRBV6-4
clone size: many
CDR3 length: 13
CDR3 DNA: TGTGCCAGCCCACCGACAGGGGCCTACGAGCAGTACTTC
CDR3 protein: CASPPTGAYEQYF

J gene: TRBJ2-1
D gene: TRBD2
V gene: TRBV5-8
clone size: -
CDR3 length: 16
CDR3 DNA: TGTGCCAGCAGCAACGGCGCGACTAGCGGGGCAAGTGAGCAGTTCTTC
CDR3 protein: CASSNGATSGASEQFF

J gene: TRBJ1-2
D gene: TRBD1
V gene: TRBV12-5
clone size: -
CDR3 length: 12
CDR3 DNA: TGTGCTAGTGGTCCGACAGGGAGCGGCTACACCTTC
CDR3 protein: CASGPTGSGYTF

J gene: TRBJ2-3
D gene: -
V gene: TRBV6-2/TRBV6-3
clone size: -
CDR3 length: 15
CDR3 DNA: TGTGCCAGCAGCTGGGGCCTTACTAGCACAGATACGCAGTATTTT
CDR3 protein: CASSWGLTSTDTQYF

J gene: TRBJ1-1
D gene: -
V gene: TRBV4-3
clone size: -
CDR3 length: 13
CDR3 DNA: TGCGCCAGCAGCCAAGTTACAGGGACTGAAGCTTTCTTT
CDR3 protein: CASSQVTGTEAFF

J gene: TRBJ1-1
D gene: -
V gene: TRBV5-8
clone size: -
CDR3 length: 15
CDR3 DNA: TGTGCCAGCAGCTTGGGAGGTATAATGAACACTGAAGCTTTCTTT
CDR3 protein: CASSLGGIMNTEAFF

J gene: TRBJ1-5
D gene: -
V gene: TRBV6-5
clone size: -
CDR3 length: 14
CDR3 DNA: TGTGCCAGCACCCGGGGGGATAGCAATCAGCCCCAGCATTTT
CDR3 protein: CASTRGDSNQPQHF

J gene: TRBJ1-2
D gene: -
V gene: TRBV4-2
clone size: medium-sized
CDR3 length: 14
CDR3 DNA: TGTGCCAGCAGTCGAAGTGAGGCGGACTATGGCTACACCTTC
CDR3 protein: CASSRSEADYGYTF

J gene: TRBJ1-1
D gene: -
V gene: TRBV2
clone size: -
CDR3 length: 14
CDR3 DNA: TGTGCCAGCAGTGAACAGGGCGGGAACACTGAAGCTTTCTTT
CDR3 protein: CASSEQGGNTEAFF

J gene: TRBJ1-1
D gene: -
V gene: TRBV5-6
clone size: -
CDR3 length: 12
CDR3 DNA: TGTGCCAGCATCGGGGGGAACACTGAAGCTTTCTTT
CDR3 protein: CASIGGNTEAFF

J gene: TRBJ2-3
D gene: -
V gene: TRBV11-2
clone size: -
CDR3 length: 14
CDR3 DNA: TGTGCCAGCAGCCAGGGTCGAGGCACAGATACGCAGTATTTT
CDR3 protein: CASSQGRGTDTQYF

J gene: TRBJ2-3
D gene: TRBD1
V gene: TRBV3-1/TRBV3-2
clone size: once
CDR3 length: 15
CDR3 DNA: TGTGCCAGCAGCCATTTACAGGGGGGCGCAGATACGCAGTATTTT
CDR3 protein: CASSHLQGGADTQYF

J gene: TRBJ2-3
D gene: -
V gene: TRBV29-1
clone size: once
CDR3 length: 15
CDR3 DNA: TGCAGCGTTTTGGGGGCGCGTATTGGCACAGATACGCAGTATTTT
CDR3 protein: CSVLGARIGTDTQYF

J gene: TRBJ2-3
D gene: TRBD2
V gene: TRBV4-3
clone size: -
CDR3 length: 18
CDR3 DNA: TGCGCCAGCAGCCAAGATGAAGCGGCGGGGGGTTTCACAGATACGCAGTATTTT
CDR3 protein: CASSQDEAAGGFTDTQYF

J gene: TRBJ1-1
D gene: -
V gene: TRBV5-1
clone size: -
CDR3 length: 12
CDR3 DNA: TGCGCCAGCTCAGGCTTGAACACTGAAGCTTTCTTT
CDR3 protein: CASSGLNTEAFF

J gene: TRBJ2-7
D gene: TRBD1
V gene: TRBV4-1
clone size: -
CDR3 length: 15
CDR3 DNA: TGCGCCAGCAGCGTTCGGGACAGGGATTCCTACGAGCAGTACTTC
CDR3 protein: CASSVRDRDSYEQYF

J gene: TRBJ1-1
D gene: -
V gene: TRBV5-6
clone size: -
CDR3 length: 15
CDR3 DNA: TGTGCCAGCAGGGCAACAGGGATCTTTAACACTGAAGCTTTCTTT
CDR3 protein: CASRATGIFNTEAFF

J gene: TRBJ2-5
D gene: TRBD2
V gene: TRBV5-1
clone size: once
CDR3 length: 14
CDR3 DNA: TGCGCCAGCCGAAGACTAGCGGCTCAAGAGACCCAGTACTTC
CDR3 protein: CASRRLAAQETQYF

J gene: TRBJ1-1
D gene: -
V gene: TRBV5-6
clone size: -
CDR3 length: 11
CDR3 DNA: TGTGCCAGCGGACAGAACACTGAAGCTTTCTTT
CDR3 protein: CASGQNTEAFF

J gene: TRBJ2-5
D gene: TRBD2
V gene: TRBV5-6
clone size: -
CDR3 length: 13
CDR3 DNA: TGTGCCAGCAGCTGGGGAGGGATGGAGACCCAGTACTTC
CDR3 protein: CASSWGGMETQYF

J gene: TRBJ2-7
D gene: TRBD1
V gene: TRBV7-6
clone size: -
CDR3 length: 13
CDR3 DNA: TGTGCCAGCAGCGACAGACAGGGGTACGAGCAGTACTTC
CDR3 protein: CASSDRQGYEQYF

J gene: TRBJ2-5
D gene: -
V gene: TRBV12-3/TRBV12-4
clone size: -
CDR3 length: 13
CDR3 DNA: TGTGCCAGCAGCCTGTCGGGTATAGAGACCCAGTACTTC
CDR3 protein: CASSLSGIETQYF

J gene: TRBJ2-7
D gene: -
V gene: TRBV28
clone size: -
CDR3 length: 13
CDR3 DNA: TGTGCCAGCAGTTTATACAACAGCTACGAGCAGTACTTC
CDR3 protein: CASSLYNSYEQYF

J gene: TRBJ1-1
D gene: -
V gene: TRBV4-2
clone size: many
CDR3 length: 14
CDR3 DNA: TGTGCCAGCCAGAAGGGGCAGGGGAACACTGAAGCTTTCTTT
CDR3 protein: CASQKGQGNTEAFF

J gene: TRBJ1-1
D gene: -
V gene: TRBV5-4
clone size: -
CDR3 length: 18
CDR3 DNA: TGTGCCAGCAGCTCCGAGGCTGCGCCTGCCACCCTGAACACTGAAGCTTTCTTT
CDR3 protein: CASSSEAAPATLNTEAFF

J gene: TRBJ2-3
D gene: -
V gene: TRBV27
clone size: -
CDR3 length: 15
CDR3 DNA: TGTGCCAGCAGTTTAGGGACAACCCCGCCAGATACGCAGTATTTT
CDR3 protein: CASSLGTTPPDTQYF

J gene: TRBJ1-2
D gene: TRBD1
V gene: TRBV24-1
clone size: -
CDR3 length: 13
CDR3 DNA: TGTGCCACCAGTGATTACAGGGGGAGAGGCTACACCTTC
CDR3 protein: CATSDYRGRGYTF

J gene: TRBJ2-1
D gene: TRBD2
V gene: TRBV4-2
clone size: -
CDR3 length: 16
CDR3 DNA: TGTGCCAGCAGCCAAGAGCGGGGGACTAGCGACAATGAGCAGTTCTTC
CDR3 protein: CASSQERGTSDNEQFF

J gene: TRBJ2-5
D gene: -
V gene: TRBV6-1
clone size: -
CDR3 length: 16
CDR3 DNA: TGTGCCAGCAGTGAATATCTTGGAGATTCGCAAGAGACCCAGTACTTC
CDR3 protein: CASSEYLGDSQETQYF

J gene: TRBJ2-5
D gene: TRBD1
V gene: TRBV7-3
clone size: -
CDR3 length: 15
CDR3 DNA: TGTGCCAGCAGCCCAAGTTGGGGACAGTTAGAGACCCAGTACTTC
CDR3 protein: CASSPSWGQLETQYF